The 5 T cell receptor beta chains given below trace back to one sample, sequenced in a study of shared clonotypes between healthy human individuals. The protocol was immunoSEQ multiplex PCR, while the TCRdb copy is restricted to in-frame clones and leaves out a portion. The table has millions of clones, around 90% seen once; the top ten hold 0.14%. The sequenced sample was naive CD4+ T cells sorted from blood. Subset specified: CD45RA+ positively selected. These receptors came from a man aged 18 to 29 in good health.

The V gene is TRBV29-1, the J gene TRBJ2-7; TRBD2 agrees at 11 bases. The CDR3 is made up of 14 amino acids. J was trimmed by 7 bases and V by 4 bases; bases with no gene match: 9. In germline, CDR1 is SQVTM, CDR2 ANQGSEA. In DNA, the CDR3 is TGCAGCGTTGGTCCGGGACTAGCGGCAGAGGAGCAGTACTTC. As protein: CSVGPGLAAEEQYF.

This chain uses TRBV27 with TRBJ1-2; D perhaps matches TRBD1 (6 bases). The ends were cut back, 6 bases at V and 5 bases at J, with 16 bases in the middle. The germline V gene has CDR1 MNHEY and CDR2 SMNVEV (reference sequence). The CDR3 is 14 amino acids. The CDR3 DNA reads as TGTGCCAGCAGCCCAACAGGGTATCGGTATGGCTACACCTTC. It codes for CASSPTGYRYGYTF.

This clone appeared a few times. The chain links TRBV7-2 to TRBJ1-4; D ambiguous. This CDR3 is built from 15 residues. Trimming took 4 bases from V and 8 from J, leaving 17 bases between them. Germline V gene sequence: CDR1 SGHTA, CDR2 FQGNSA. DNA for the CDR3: TGTGCCAGCAGCTGGAAGGTGGCGCCGGGAGAAAAACTGTTTTTT. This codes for CASSWKVAPGEKLFF.

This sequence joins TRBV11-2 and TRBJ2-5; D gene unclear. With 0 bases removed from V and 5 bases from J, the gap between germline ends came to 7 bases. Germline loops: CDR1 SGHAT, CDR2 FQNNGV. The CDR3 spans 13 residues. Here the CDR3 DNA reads TGTGCCAGCAGCTTAGAGCCCAGGGAGACCCAGTACTTC. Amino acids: CASSLEPRETQYF. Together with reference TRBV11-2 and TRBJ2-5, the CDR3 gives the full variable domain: EAGVAQSPRYKIIEKRQSVAFWCNPISGHATLYWYQQILGQGPKLLIQFQNNGVVDDSQLPKDRFSAERLKGVDSTLKIQPAKLEDSAVYLCASSLEPRETQYFGPGTRLLVL.

CDR3 bases: TGTGCCAGCAGCTTAGAAGAGGGGTTTTCACCCCTCCACTTT. This translates into CASSLEEGFSPLHF. The rearrangement joins TRBV7-2 to TRBJ1-6, with a tentative D call TRBD1 (5 bases). V lost 1 base, J lost 9 bases, and 10 bases lay in between. Germline assignment: CDR1 SGHTA and CDR2 FQGNSA. This CDR3 has 14 residues. The variable domain in full, completed from reference TRBV7-2 and TRBJ1-6, reads GAGVSQSPSNKVTEKGKDVELRCDPISGHTALYWYRQSLGQGLEFLIYFQGNSAPDKSGLPSDRFSAERTGGSVSTLTIQRTQQEDSAVYLCASSLEEGFSPLHFGNGTRLTVT.